These 18 T cell receptor beta chains originate from one sample sequenced in a study of blood T cell repertoires in COVID-19. The repertoire was sequenced with immunoSEQ multiplex PCR; TCRdb's copy has only in-frame clones and lacks some. The sample includes more than 250,000 clones, around 88% seen only once; the top ten take 1.6%. Material: peripheral blood. The source of these receptors is a woman younger than 45 with COVID-19, enrolled during active disease.

This chain connects TRBV27 to TRBJ2-3, with 15 bases identical to TRBD2. The V and J ends lost 3 bases and 10 bases, in that order; junction bases with no gene match: 14. The CDR3 consists of 18 residues. Germline V gene data show CDR1 as MNHEY and CDR2 as SMNVEV (reference sequence). Here the CDR3 DNA reads TGTGCCAGCAGTTTCTCCCGTGTCAGGACTAGCGGGGGGGGGCCGCAGTATTTT. Amino acid sequence: CASSFSRVRTSGGGPQYF.

This chain uses TRBV2 with TRBJ1-5; a possible D gene is TRBD1 (5 bases). Germline CDR1 reads SNHLY; CDR2 reads FYNNEI. CDR3 length: 13 residues. V was clipped by 7 bases and J by 0 bases, with 7 bases between them. The CDR3 is CASTGNSNQPQHF. In DNA form, the CDR3 reads TGTGCCAGCACAGGGAATAGCAATCAGCCCCAGCATTTT. Together with reference TRBV2 and TRBJ1-5, the CDR3 gives the full variable domain: EPEVTQTPSHQVTQMGQEVILRCVPISNHLYFYWYRQILGQKVEFLVSFYNNEISEKSEIFDDQFSVERPDGSNFTLKIRSTKLEDSAMYFCASTGNSNQPQHFGDGTRLSIL.

The chain recombines TRBV7-9 with TRBJ1-5; 8 bases fit TRBD1. V trimming: 0 bases; J trimming: 5 bases; junction bases outside the gene matches: 3. The V gene's germline CDR1 is SEHNR and CDR2 FQNEAQ (reference sequence). This CDR3 has 15 residues. CDR3 sequence: CASSLAGQGYQPQHF. CDR3 bases: TGTGCCAGCAGCTTAGCAGGACAGGGATATCAGCCCCAGCATTTT.

This clone has only one observation. The rearrangement links TRBV6-6 to TRBJ1-5; D may be TRBD1 (5 bases). The CDR3 consists of 14 residues. The V end lost 6 bases, the J end lost 7 bases, and 16 bases lay between the germline ends. Germline lookup yields CDR1 MNHNY and CDR2 SVGAGI (reference sequence). CDR3 bases: TGTGCCAGCAGCCCCGGGACTTTTGGGCAGCCCCAGCATTTT. It codes for CASSPGTFGQPQHF.

In DNA, the CDR3 is TGTGCCAGCAGCTCAGGTGACAGGGGGCCTGGAAACACCATATATTTT. Its protein is CASSSGDRGPGNTIYF. This chain connects TRBV11-2 to TRBJ1-3, with TRBD1 matching over 10 bases. The CDR3 extends over 16 amino acids. V lost 4 bases and J lost 2; bases outside the gene matches: 5. In germline, CDR1 is SGHAT, CDR2 FQNNGV. The full variable domain, in which reference TRBV11-2 and TRBJ1-3 provide the parts outside the CDR3, is EAGVAQSPRYKIIEKRQSVAFWCNPISGHATLYWYQQILGQGPKLLIQFQNNGVVDDSQLPKDRFSAERLKGVDSTLKIQPAKLEDSAVYLCASSSGDRGPGNTIYFGEGSWLTVV.

This clone was seen only once. This chain links TRBV18 with TRBJ2-5, with 7 bases fitting TRBD2. The V gene end was trimmed by 1 base and the J gene end by 2 bases; junction bases not matched to a gene: 1. Germline CDR1 reads KGHSH; CDR2 reads LQKENI. The CDR3 spans 14 residues. The CDR3 here is CASSPRREQETQYF. CDR3 DNA sequence: TGTGCCAGCTCACCACGGCGGGAGCAAGAGACCCAGTACTTC.

This clone was seen a single time. The chain has TRBV2 and TRBJ1-1; maybe TRBD1 (5 bases). CDR3 size: 16 residues. Per germline, CDR1 SNHLY and CDR2 FYNNEI. V lost 1 base and J 0 bases, leaving 12 bases between the germline ends. The CDR3 coding sequence is TGTGCCAGCAGTGAAGGGACACCAGTACTGAACACTGAAGCTTTCTTT. This translates into CASSEGTPVLNTEAFF.

On this clone: At the DNA level, this CDR3 is encoded by other sequences in the same sample as well. The chain employs TRBV5-4 and TRBJ1-2, with 7 positions matching TRBD1. V lost 4 bases, J lost 4 bases, and 1 base stayed unmatched. This CDR3 region has 12 residues. Germline CDR1 reads SGHNT; CDR2 reads YYREEE (reference sequence). DNA for the CDR3: TGTGCCAGCAGCCGGGACAGCTATGGCTACACCTTC. Encoded protein: CASSRDSYGYTF.

The V gene is TRBV10-1, the J gene TRBJ2-5; D might be TRBD1 (5 bases). Trimming pared 0 bases from V and 5 bases from J, leaving 10 bases between. This CDR3 spans 14 amino acids. Germline V gives CDR1 WNHNN, CDR2 SYGVQD (reference sequence). The CDR3, as DNA: TGCGCCAGCAGTGAGTCGGGCAGGGCGGAGACCCAGTACTTC. Encoded protein: CASSESGRAETQYF.

The V and J genes are TRBV5-5 and TRBJ1-2; TRBD1 agrees at 11 bases. Germline-derived CDR1 and CDR2 are SGHKS and YYEKEE (reference sequence). The CDR3 extends over 15 amino acids. V was clipped by 2 bases and J by 3 bases; unmatched bases: 3. The CDR3 sequence: CASSLGQGADYGYTF. The DNA for the CDR3 is TGTGCCAGCAGCTTAGGACAGGGGGCTGACTATGGCTACACCTTC. The variable domain in full, with the rest retrieved from reference TRBV5-5 and TRBJ1-2, is DAGVTQSPTHLIKTRGQQVTLRCSPISGHKSVSWYQQVLGQGPQFIFQYYEKEERGRGNFPDRFSARQFPNYSSELNVNALLLGDSALYLCASSLGQGADYGYTFGSGTRLTVV.

The chain employs TRBV5-1 and TRBJ2-1; 12 bases line up with TRBD2. J lost 7 bases, V lost 1 base, and 3 bases had no gene match. The germline CDR1 and CDR2 sequences are SGHRS and YFSETQ. This CDR3 is 15 amino acids long. CDR3 sequence reads: CASSLTSGGNNEQFF. CDR3 in DNA: TGCGCCAGCAGCTTGACTAGCGGGGGGAATAATGAGCAGTTCTTC.

The rearrangement uses TRBV9 and TRBJ2-2, with D unclear. The CDR3 covers 14 residues. The V and J ends lost 4 bases and 1 base respectively, with 8 bases between them. Germline V gene lookup returns CDR1 SGDLS and CDR2 YYNGEE. CDR3 loop: CASSRNGNTGELFF. The CDR3 DNA sequence: TGTGCCAGCAGCCGTAACGGGAACACCGGGGAGCTGTTTTTT.

V is TRBV24-1 and J is TRBJ2-7; D gene uncertain. The CDR3 contains 12 residues. CDR1 and CDR2 from the germline V gene are KGHDR and SFDVKD. V gave up 3 bases and J gave up 3 bases, with 5 bases separating them. The CDR3 protein is CATSDPGYEQYF. The CDR3 bases are TGTGCCACCAGTGATCCGGGCTACGAGCAGTACTTC.

The V and J genes are TRBV28 and TRBJ1-2; TRBD1 might be the D (6 bases). CDR1 and CDR2 from the germline V gene are MDHEN and SYDVKM. The CDR3 is 13 amino acids. Trimming pared 7 bases from V and 4 bases from J, leaving 13 bases between. The DNA for the CDR3 is TGTGCCAGCATCCCGGGACATTCCTATGGCTACACCTTC. It translates to CASIPGHSYGYTF.

The chain carries TRBV12-3 or TRBV12-4 and TRBJ2-5; maybe TRBD1 (6 bases). The CDR3 runs to 13 residues. V was cut by 6 bases and J by 1 base, with 9 bases left in between. The chain's CDR3 is CASRGTPQETQYF. In DNA form, the CDR3 reads TGTGCCAGCAGAGGGACACCCCAAGAGACCCAGTACTTC.

This clone has more than one count but fewer than ten. CDR3 nucleotide sequence: TGTGCCAGCAGCTTAGCGCCTAGCGGGAGTTACAATGAGCAGTTCTTC. The encoded protein is CASSLAPSGSYNEQFF. The chain combines TRBV7-6 with TRBJ2-1; 10 bases fit TRBD2. The CDR3 length is 16 residues. In germline, CDR1 is SGHVS, CDR2 FNYEAQ. V lost 0 bases, J lost 4 bases, and 3 bases stayed unmatched.

The rearrangement joins TRBV11-3 to TRBJ2-1; 9 nucleotides agree with TRBD1. The J segment lost 7 bases and the V segment lost 3 bases, leaving 10 bases of the junction unmatched. This CDR3 comprises 16 residues. The germline CDR1 and CDR2 sequences are SGHNT and YENEEA. CDR3 nucleotides: TGTGCCAGCAGCTTGGTGGGGGACAGGGAATTAAATGAGCAGTTCTTC. As protein: CASSLVGDRELNEQFF.

The chain is built from TRBV2 and TRBJ2-5; D ambiguous. The CDR3 extends over 14 amino acids. V was shortened by 7 bases and J by 2 bases, with 14 bases between the two germline ends. CDR1 and CDR2 (germline): SNHLY, FYNNEI. The CDR3 loop reads CASKIDTSQETQYF. CDR3 DNA sequence: TGTGCCAGCAAAATTGACACGTCTCAAGAGACCCAGTACTTC.